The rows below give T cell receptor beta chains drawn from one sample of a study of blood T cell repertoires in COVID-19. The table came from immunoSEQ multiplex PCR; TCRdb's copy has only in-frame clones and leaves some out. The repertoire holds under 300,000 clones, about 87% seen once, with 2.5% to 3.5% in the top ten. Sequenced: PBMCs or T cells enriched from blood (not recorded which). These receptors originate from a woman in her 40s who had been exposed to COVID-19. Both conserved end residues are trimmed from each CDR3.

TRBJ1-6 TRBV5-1 ASSLAGQGGSYNSPLH
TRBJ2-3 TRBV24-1 ATGQGATDTQY
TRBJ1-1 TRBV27 ASSPLDGVAEAF
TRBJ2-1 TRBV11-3 ASSLDLYPGGQF
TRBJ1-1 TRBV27 ASRSNGGAEAF
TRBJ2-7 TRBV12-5 ASGLVSFTFYEQY
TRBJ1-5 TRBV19 ASSIWAGAGPKQPQH
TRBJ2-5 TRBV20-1 SASGRALKETQY
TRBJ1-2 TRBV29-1 SVESWGGAGYT
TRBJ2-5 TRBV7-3 ASSLNRRGTQY
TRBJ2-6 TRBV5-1 ASSGTLSGANVLT
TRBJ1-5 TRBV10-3 AISESRPAGQPQH
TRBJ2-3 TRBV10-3 ATSASADSSTDTQY
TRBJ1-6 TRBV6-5 ASSNGQRSPLH
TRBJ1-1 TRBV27 ASSLAGLTNTEAF
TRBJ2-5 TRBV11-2 ASRLAGGGETQY
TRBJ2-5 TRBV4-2 ASSQAAGVPETQY
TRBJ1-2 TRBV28 ASQAPKGAAPNYGYT
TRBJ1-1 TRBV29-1 SVTSGGLTEAF
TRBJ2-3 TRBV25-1 ASSPRDRNTDTQY
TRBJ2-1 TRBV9 ASSVDDPGLWDNEQF
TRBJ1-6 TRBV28 ASTSLDRFNSPLH
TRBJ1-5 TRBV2 ASTGTKYSNQPQH
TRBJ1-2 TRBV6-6 ASSSGGGGAYGYT
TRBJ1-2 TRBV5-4 ASSFSTGNYGYT
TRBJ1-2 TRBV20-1 SARMIAGYT
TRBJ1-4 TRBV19 ASKVKGYEKLF
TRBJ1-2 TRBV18 ASSPVDSGGYT
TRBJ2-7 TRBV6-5 ASSSGLALSYEQY
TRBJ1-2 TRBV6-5 ASSRFATNYGYT
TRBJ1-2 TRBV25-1 ASGGTVYGYT
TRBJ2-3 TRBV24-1 ATSRTGGFTDTQY
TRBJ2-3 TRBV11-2 ASSPRDYTDTQY